This TCR beta chain was sequenced during a study of cytomegalovirus exposure and HLA in healthy donors (dated by TCRdb to between 2016 and 2019). General notes on the study: An earlier analysis of roughly 630 of the donors reported 276 Gb of sequence data and 117 million unique TCR beta sequences from about 179 million T cells. About 300 gigabases of sequencing data and approximately 85 million unique TCR sequences were included in an early release covering around 600 HLA-typed donors. Among the roughly 400 genotyped donors, more than 70% belonged to the genetic ancestry cluster associated with self-reported Caucasian donors. The study aimed to test whether signatures of past pathogen exposure could be identified by cataloging public T cell receptors. Using immunosequencing, the study profiled T cell repertoires from about 610 subjects and related those repertoires to cytomegalovirus serostatus. Besides the first cohort of hundreds of subjects, a separate validation cohort made up of over a hundred different subjects was used. To predict cytomegalovirus infection status, the study combined high-throughput TCR immunosequencing, statistical association of individual TCRs with disease status, and machine learning. In a later analysis, previously published TCR beta repertoires from roughly 710 donors were re-analyzed and high-resolution HLA genotyping was added so that TCR occurrence patterns could be studied. The later analysis used no new phenotypic data to find candidate immune exposures, relying instead on TCR beta sequences and their occurrence across donors. In an earlier analysis of 500 to 650 of the donors, high-throughput TCR beta sequencing was used to judge whether each TCR beta V gene segment behaved as functional or pseudogenic. Donor age, sex, ethnicity and CMV serostatus were compiled alongside the repertoire data. A later genetic analysis used genome-wide SNP genotypes for about 60% of the roughly 700 donors, treating that subset as a discovery cohort. Every discovery cohort repertoire had been produced on one sequencing platform. Class I and class II HLA loci were covered by the typing at four-digit resolution. Typing coverage differed by locus: A, B, C, DRB1 and DQB1 were typed in about 620-630 donors, DQA1 in approximately 520, DPA1 in roughly 590, and DPB1 in 400 to 480. Four to six DR-DQ haplotypes were handled as single units for association and clustering, since linkage in the cohort was strong. On average, around 240,000 unique TCR beta nucleotide sequences were sequenced per donor among a few hundred genotyped donors of the cohort, with 15% to 20% of those sequences being non-productive.

To prepare the library, the immunoSEQ multiplex PCR assay was applied. The multiplex PCR relied on a mix of 60 forward primers for TCR Vbeta segments and 13 reverse primers for TCR Jbeta segments. Amplification of the CDR3 region of rearranged TCR beta genes was performed with a multiplex PCR assay on genomic DNA. The Illumina HiSeq System was used to sequence the amplified TCR beta libraries as 87-base-pair reads. On the study's bioinformatics: A later analysis tallied 70 million to 100 million unique TCR beta chains across the 666 repertoires, and approximately 12 million of those chains were shared by two or more donors. Raw reads were error-corrected and collapsed into unique sequences by a nearest-neighbor algorithm in which closely related sequences were merged to remove PCR and sequencing errors. Alignment of CDR3 sequences to IMGT reference sequences was used to assign V, D and J gene segments. For a sequence to be retained, a match of at least six nucleotides to both a V gene segment and a J gene segment was required. A rearrangement counted as productive if the CDR3 had no stop codons and remained in frame with V and J, and every other rearrangement counted as non-productive. Following IMGT convention, CDR3 was defined as the stretch from the second conserved V-encoded cysteine to the conserved J-encoded phenylalanine. In an earlier analysis of just under 600 of the donors, sequences lacking an unambiguous match to a single V gene segment were excluded. In an earlier analysis of roughly 500 of the donors, V segments were called functional above 56.7% productive rearrangements and were called segregating when the between-donor standard deviation exceeded 5%. A statistical classification framework was developed to diagnose cytomegalovirus status using the catalog of TCR beta chain sequences. In a later analysis, TCR nucleotide sequences were compared against IMGT/GENE-DB human TR gene sequences so that V and J genes could be assigned. The TCRdist pipeline was used in a later analysis to assign CDR3 sequences and most-parsimonious VDJ recombination scenarios. In a later analysis, every TCR beta chain was defined by the combination of its CDR3 amino acid sequence and its V-gene family, and reads without a unique V-gene family were dropped. A later analysis removed 500 to 600 highly shared, low-generation-probability nucleotide sequences to deal with suspected cross-contamination and a sequencing artifact. For each public chain, a later analysis derived a clonal expansion index from normalized ranks of inferred template counts within each repertoire. In a later analysis, generation probabilities were computed using a VDJ recombination model fitted to out-of-frame rearrangements, and the results were checked against IGoR. In a later analysis, hypergeometric tests were used to score TCR-TCR, TCR-HLA and TCR-CMV co-occurrence, with a repertoire-size bias correction applied to TCR pairs. A later analysis estimated false discovery rates by permuting HLA or CMV assignments 20 times. In a later analysis, co-occurring TCRs were grouped with DBSCAN, and TCRdist sequence similarity was added when clustering was performed within HLA-allele-positive subsets. Repertoires with fewer than 30,000 or more than 120,000 public chains, plus five repertoires with anomalous nucleotide sharing, were excluded from co-occurrence clustering. TCRdb re-hosts the immuneACCESS table, in-frame sequences only. Its copies lack some clones; in the studies checked, an unresolved V gene accounts for under half of them, and the cause for the rest is not known. From that table come the V and J calls and clone size; the DNA was used to work out D and trimming. A total of roughly 200,000 clones appear in this sample, roughly 70% of them only once. The ten top clones hold around 2.6% of the sample.

On the study overall, not on this receptor specifically: The only immune exposure information available for the cohort was CMV serostatus. Correlated functional status among segregating V segments might reflect linkage disequilibrium, but an unknown experimental factor could not be ruled out. A later analysis found that most CMV-associated TCR beta chains appeared HLA-restricted, with HLA associations seemingly driven largely by CMV exposure. The study listed over 150 TCR beta chains as associated with cytomegalovirus. At a false discovery rate of 0.05, a later analysis linked 15,000 to 20,000 TCR beta sequences to specific HLA alleles. A further reported finding was that TCR beta sequences accurately predicted the HLA-A and HLA-B alleles for most subjects in the first cohort. V-gene and J-gene trimming of TCR beta chains was associated with a missense DCLRE1C variant in a later genetic analysis, and the association was replicated in an independent cohort. Because HLA typing was missing for some donors at each locus, association tests included only the typed subset. In an earlier analysis of around 500 of the donors, most TCR beta V segments appeared in productive rearrangements about 90% or about 30% of the time, broadly matching IMGT annotations. While some public TCRs were present in many individuals, most TCR sequences turned up only very rarely across donors. According to a later analysis, TCR association rates differed among HLA loci, with DRB1 alleles showing the most associated TCRs and HLA-C alleles showing the fewest. According to a later analysis, parvovirus B19, influenza, CMV and Epstein-Barr virus appeared linked to several top co-occurrence clusters. Only TCR beta chains were sequenced in this cohort, and the absence of alpha or paired-chain data limited detectable features. Roughly uniform sequencing depth across donors was assumed in presence/absence analyses, although this assumption may not hold. A cluster of highly shared sequence variants was judged likely to be a technical artifact of the sequencing pipeline. In a later analysis, HLA-associated TCR beta chains were found to be more clonally expanded and to have lower generation probabilities than equally common non-associated chains. It was suggested by the authors that the approach could potentially be generalized to other disease states and immunological phenotypes. According to a later genetic analysis, donors in an Asian-associated ancestry cluster had fewer N-insertions in productive TCRs than the roughly 700-donor mean. The earlier analysis of 450 to 700 of the donors excluded about 16 rarely observed V segments, including chromosome 9 orphons, because counts were too low. Strong co-occurrence of HLA alleles, especially DR and DQ, made assigning TCR associations to individual alleles difficult. A few of the identified cytomegalovirus-associated TCR beta chains were confirmed in vitro to be specific for cytomegalovirus antigens. Cytomegalovirus status was reported to be diagnosed by the classifier with high specificity and sensitivity in both the original and validation cohorts.

This clone is a singleton in its sample. Its cognate antigen has yet to be identified. The input lacks base qualities; no much larger clone sits a single base away. The cohort consisted of 600 or so healthy bone marrow donors. Cohort members were all nominally healthy when sampled, although unrecorded immune exposures were likely present. The donor tested CMV seropositive and was one of the 289 seropositive cohort members. A peripheral blood sample was provided by each donor, and peripheral blood mononuclear cells were used for TCR beta sequencing. The Qiagen DNeasy Blood Extraction Kit was used to extract genomic DNA from the blood cell samples. The sequenced sample consisted of PBMCs. The sequence was obtained from a middle-aged man in good health and CMV-seropositive.

The DNA sequence is given as TGTGCCAGCAGCTTAGAGAGGCAAGAGACCCAGTACTTC. Its translation is CASSLERQETQYF. The chain was built from TRBV11-2 and TRBJ2-5; the D gene is not confidently resolved. The CDR3 runs 13 amino acids, cysteine and phenylalanine included. This entry keeps only the CDR3 DNA: 39 bases, framed from base 1. The germline V gene gives CDR1 as SGHAT and CDR2 as FQNNGV. Trimming costs V 0 bases and J 2 bases, and their ends lie 4 bases apart.